The 29 T cell receptor beta chains given below trace back to one sample, sequenced in a study of cytomegalovirus exposure and HLA in healthy donors. Assay used: immunoSEQ multiplex PCR; TCRdb lists only in-frame clones, some missing. The sample consists of 55,000 to 85,000 clones, about 95% of them appearing once. Sample: PBMCs. The receptor source for this set is a young woman in good health and CMV-seronegative.

The rearrangement links TRBV6-4 to TRBJ1-3; 8 nucleotides line up with TRBD1. V was clipped by 4 bases and J by 4 bases; unmatched bases: 6. The CDR3 spans 15 residues. Germline V lookup: CDR1 MRHNA, CDR2 SNTAGT. CDR3 in DNA: TGTGCCAGCAGTGCTCGGACAGGGCTGGGAAACACCATATATTTT. This codes for CASSARTGLGNTIYF.

This clone was detected only once. The junction shows a germline mismatch at one end, possibly a read error. The chain joins TRBV6-6 to TRBJ2-7; D remains unclear. The CDR3 contains 13 residues. In germline, CDR1 is MNHNY, CDR2 SVGAGI (reference sequence). The CDR3 DNA sequence: TGTGCCAGCAGTCCCCTAAAAAACTACGGGCAGTACTTC. It codes for CASSPLKNYGQYF.

This clone was seen a few times. The chain links TRBV6-4 to TRBJ2-1; TRBD2 agrees at 9 bases. The CDR3 is 15 amino acids. Germline loops: CDR1 MRHNA, CDR2 SNTAGT. The V segment lost 0 bases and the J segment 8 bases; nucleotides outside the gene matches: 5. CDR3 DNA: TGTGCCAGCAGTGACTCAGCGGGGGGCGTATATGAGCAGTTCTTC. This codes for CASSDSAGGVYEQFF.

The genes are TRBV4-1 and TRBJ2-5, with D perhaps matching TRBD1 (5 bases). In germline, CDR1 is MGHRA, CDR2 YSYEKL. The CDR3 covers 15 residues. Trimming pared 1 base from V and 5 bases from J, leaving 14 bases between. The CDR3 sequence is CASSQVLGALETQYF. The CDR3 nucleotides read TGCGCCAGCAGCCAAGTTCTTGGGGCCTTGGAGACCCAGTACTTC.

The chain joins TRBV14 to TRBJ1-5; D gene ambiguous. The length of the CDR3 is 15 residues. CDR1 is SGHDN, CDR2 FVKESK, per germline. The V end lost 0 bases, the J end lost 3 bases, and 9 bases lay between the germline ends. CDR3 sequence reads: CASSQENRHNQPQHF. The CDR3, as DNA: TGTGCCAGCAGCCAAGAAAACAGACACAATCAGCCCCAGCATTTT.

The chain recombines TRBV21-1 with TRBJ1-5; the table's D call, TRBD1, was not checked against the DNA. TRBV21-1 constitutes a pseudogene. This CDR3 contains 14 residues. The CDR3 sequence is CASSKTDIGQPQHF. In nucleotides, the CDR3 is TGTGCCAGCAGCAAGACGGACATCGGCCAGCCCCAGCATTTT.

The chain joins TRBV9 to TRBJ2-5; a weak D match, TRBD2 (6 bases). CDR1 is SGDLS and CDR2 is YYNGEE in the germline V gene. V was pared by 0 bases and J by 1 base, with 10 bases between. CDR3 length: 15 residues. CDR3 region: CASSVAGGSQETQYF. Here the CDR3 DNA reads TGTGCCAGCAGCGTAGCTGGGGGGTCCCAAGAGACCCAGTACTTC.

The chain employs TRBV19 and TRBJ1-5; 7 positions match TRBD1. After removal of 5 bases from V and 3 bases from J, the junction contained 7 bases not matched to a gene. Looked up from germline, CDR1 is LNHDA and CDR2 is SQIVND (reference sequence). The CDR3 runs to 15 residues. CDR3 DNA sequence: TGTGCCAGTAGTGTCACAGGGGCGAACAATCAGCCCCAGCATTTT. It yields the protein CASSVTGANNQPQHF.

The DNA for the CDR3 is TGTGCCAGCAGTTATGTGCCGGGACAGGGAATAAATGAGCAGTTCTTC. The encoded protein is CASSYVPGQGINEQFF. The V and J genes are TRBV6-5 and TRBJ2-1; 9 positions match TRBD1. The CDR3 length is 16 residues. V dropped 3 bases and J dropped 7; count of bases not matched to a gene: 10. Germline CDR1 MNHEY, CDR2 SVGAGI.

The rearrangement uses TRBV14 and TRBJ2-3; possible D gene TRBD1, 5 bases. In germline, CDR1 is SGHDN, CDR2 FVKESK. The CDR3 totals 16 residues. Trimming pared 3 bases from V and 6 bases from J, leaving 19 bases between. For the CDR3, the DNA is TGTGCCAGCAGCCAGAAGGTCTCACCGCCAGGGGATACGCAGTATTTT. Translated, it gives CASSQKVSPPGDTQYF.

The chain has TRBV30 and TRBJ2-1, with 7 bases matching TRBD2. The trim removed 2 bases at V and 6 bases at J, leaving 7 bases unmatched. CDR3 size: 14 residues. Germline CDR1 GTSNPN, CDR2 SVGIG (reference sequence). The CDR3 DNA sequence: TGTGCCTGGAGTCCGGCTAGCGGAAGCAATGAGCAGTTCTTC. Protein product: CAWSPASGSNEQFF.

V and J are TRBV2 and TRBJ2-7, with TRBD1 matching over 11 bases. V shed 6 bases, J shed 2 bases, and the junction held 12 bases outside the gene matches. CDR1 SNHLY and CDR2 FYNNEI come from the germline V gene. CDR3 length equals 17 residues. The CDR3 DNA reads TGTGCCAGCAGGACGCACTCCGGGACAGGGGGGGCCTACGAGCAGTACTTC. It is translated as CASRTHSGTGGAYEQYF.

The V call is TRBV9, the J call TRBJ2-6; 7 positions agree with TRBD1. Germline CDR1 SGDLS, CDR2 YYNGEE. The CDR3 contains 19 residues. Trimming removed 3 bases from V and 0 bases from J; junction bases left unmatched: 12. The CDR3 region has the DNA TGTGCCAGCAGCGGGATAGGGGGCAGGCGAATCTCTGGGGCCAACGTCCTGACTTTC. As protein: CASSGIGGRRISGANVLTF.

The gene calls are TRBV28 and TRBJ2-3; D is undetermined. Trimming removed 4 bases from V and 5 bases from J, with 7 bases in between. Germline V lookup: CDR1 MDHEN, CDR2 SYDVKM. This CDR3 spans 12 amino acids. Here the CDR3 DNA reads TGTGCCAGCAGTTCCCCGGGAGATACGCAGTATTTT. As protein: CASSSPGDTQYF.

J is TRBJ1-2 and V is TRBV28; D is uncertain. Germline-derived CDR1 and CDR2 are MDHEN and SYDVKM. V lost 7 bases, J lost 8 bases, and 20 bases lay in between. The CDR3 consists of 14 residues. CDR3 coding DNA: TGTGCCAGCACTAAGGCTCCGGGTAAAAAGGGCTACACCTTC. As protein: CASTKAPGKKGYTF.

CDR3 loop: CASGDLNTGELFF. The DNA for the CDR3 is TGTGCCAGTGGGGACTTGAACACCGGGGAGCTGTTTTTT. The chain recombines TRBV9 with TRBJ2-2, with D perhaps TRBD2 (6 bases). Germline-derived CDR1 and CDR2 are SGDLS and YYNGEE. The ends were cut back, 8 bases at V and 1 base at J, with 9 bases in the middle. This CDR3 comprises 13 residues.

The chain employs TRBV5-1 and TRBJ2-5; TRBD2 matches at 7 bases. The CDR3 has 15 residues. V lost 3 bases to trimming and J lost 6 bases; unmatched junction nucleotides: 11. CDR1 SGHRS and CDR2 YFSETQ come from the germline V gene. The CDR3 nucleotides are TGCGCCAGCAGCTCCACCGGAGCGGGGAGGAAGACCCAGTACTTC. As protein: CASSSTGAGRKTQYF. Together with reference TRBV5-1 and TRBJ2-5, the CDR3 gives the full variable domain: KAGVTQTPRYLIKTRGQQVTLSCSPISGHRSVSWYQQTPGQGLQFLFEYFSETQRNKGNFPGRFSGRQFSNSRSEMNVSTLELGDSALYLCASSSTGAGRKTQYFGPGTRLLVL.

This clone was counted a single time. This rearrangement joins TRBV29-1 to TRBJ2-6; D not certain. The V end was cut by 0 bases, the J end by 0 bases, with 6 bases between. CDR1 is SQVTM, CDR2 ANQGSEA, per germline. This CDR3 is 15 amino acids long. The CDR3 nucleotides read TGCAGCGTTGAAGAATTCCACTCTGGGGCCAACGTCCTGACTTTC. The encoded protein is CSVEEFHSGANVLTF.

The CDR3 nucleotides read TGTGCCAGCAGCTTAGTTCAAGCTAGCACCGGGGAGCTGTTTTTT. Translation gives CASSLVQASTGELFF. The rearrangement joins TRBV7-2 to TRBJ2-2; D is undetermined. Trimming took 1 base from V and 4 from J, leaving 10 bases between them. This CDR3 has 15 residues. CDR1 and CDR2 from the germline V gene are SGHTA and FQGNSA. The whole variable domain, filled in from reference TRBV7-2 and TRBJ2-2, reads GAGVSQSPSNKVTEKGKDVELRCDPISGHTALYWYRQSLGQGLEFLIYFQGNSAPDKSGLPSDRFSAERTGGSVSTLTIQRTQQEDSAVYLCASSLVQASTGELFFGEGSRLTVL.

The rearrangement links TRBV7-2 to TRBJ2-1, with 9 bases matching TRBD1. V was pared by 5 bases and J by 7 bases, with 9 bases of the junction left unmatched. Germline CDR1 SGHTA, CDR2 FQGNSA. The CDR3 has 15 residues. The CDR3 loop is CASSLQPTGGNEQFF. CDR3 DNA sequence: TGTGCCAGCAGCCTCCAGCCGACAGGGGGTAATGAGCAGTTCTTC.

V usage is TRBV19 and J usage is TRBJ1-5, with D unclear. The V gene lost 1 base and the J gene lost 7 bases, with 17 bases spanning the gap. This CDR3 spans 16 amino acids. Germline V gene lookup returns CDR1 LNHDA and CDR2 SQIVND (reference sequence). The CDR3 DNA is TGTGCCAGTAGTATAGTCCGAGGCCAGCAAAGCCAGCCCCAGCATTTT. Protein product: CASSIVRGQQSQPQHF.

CDR3: CASSSAGYLETQYF. The DNA for the CDR3 is TGTGCCAGCAGCTCCGCCGGTTACCTGGAGACCCAGTACTTC. The V call is TRBV5-6, the J call TRBJ2-5; D unresolved. CDR1 and CDR2 from the germline V gene are SGHDT and YYEEEE. Deletions cut 3 bases from V and 5 bases from J, with 14 bases between. CDR3 length equals 14 residues.

The J gene is TRBJ2-3, the V gene TRBV9; D is unresolved. The V end was cut by 3 bases, the J end by 2 bases, with 10 bases between. Germline-derived CDR1 and CDR2 are SGDLS and YYNGEE. This CDR3 contains 14 residues. CDR3 coding DNA: TGTGCCAGCAGCGCCGCGAAGCACACAGATACGCAGTATTTT. This codes for CASSAAKHTDTQYF.

The chain employs TRBV7-9 and TRBJ2-3, with 9 nucleotides matching TRBD2. The length of the CDR3 is 14 residues. V gave up 5 bases and J gave up 1 base; unmatched junction bases: 1. CDR1 is SEHNR, CDR2 FQNEAQ, per germline (reference sequence). The CDR3 loop is CASSPSGGTDTQYF. The CDR3 DNA is TGTGCCAGCAGCCCTAGCGGGGGCACAGATACGCAGTATTTT.

This clone was seen just once. The chain uses TRBV28 and TRBJ1-5, with a tentative D call TRBD1 (5 bases). The CDR3 consists of 16 residues. V lost 3 bases, J lost 4 bases, and 16 bases lay in between. Germline V CDR1 and CDR2: MDHEN, SYDVKM. The CDR3 is CASSLRGRLRNQPQHF. The CDR3 region has the DNA TGTGCCAGCAGTTTGCGGGGGAGGTTGCGAAATCAGCCCCAGCATTTT.

The V and J genes are TRBV5-5 and TRBJ1-2; the match to TRBD1 covers 7 bases. V shed 7 bases and J 6 bases; nucleotides not matched to a gene: 12. The CDR3 has 14 amino acids. Germline CDR1 is SGHKS and CDR2 is YYEKEE (reference sequence). CDR3 DNA sequence: TGTGCCAGCTCGCGCAGGCAGGGGGTCGATGGCTACACCTTC. This codes for CASSRRQGVDGYTF.

The V call is TRBV29-1, the J call TRBJ2-1; maybe TRBD2 (5 bases). Trimming shortened V by 7 bases and J by 0 bases, and 10 bases separated the two germline ends. This CDR3 is built from 13 residues. Germline V gives CDR1 SQVTM, CDR2 ANQGSEA. The CDR3 DNA reads TGCAGCGCCGACCGGGGCTCCTACAATGAGCAGTTCTTC. It codes for CSADRGSYNEQFF.

The CDR3: CASSFSAGTGANEQYF. The CDR3 nucleotides are TGTGCCAGCAGCTTTTCAGCCGGGACAGGGGCTAACGAGCAGTACTTC. The J gene is TRBJ2-7, the V gene TRBV5-6; 10 nucleotides align to TRBD1. The germline V gene has CDR1 SGHDT and CDR2 YYEEEE. The CDR3 has 16 residues. Unmatched junction bases numbered 10, after V lost 2 bases and J lost 5 bases.

This chain uses TRBV5-4 with TRBJ1-4; D may be TRBD1 (5 bases). The CDR3 is 13 amino acids. Germline CDR1 and CDR2: SGHNT and YYREEE (reference sequence). The V gene lost 2 bases and the J gene lost 7 bases, with 9 bases spanning the gap. DNA for the CDR3: TGTGCCAGCAGCTTTACGGGGGTTGAAAAACTGTTTTTT. It codes for CASSFTGVEKLFF.